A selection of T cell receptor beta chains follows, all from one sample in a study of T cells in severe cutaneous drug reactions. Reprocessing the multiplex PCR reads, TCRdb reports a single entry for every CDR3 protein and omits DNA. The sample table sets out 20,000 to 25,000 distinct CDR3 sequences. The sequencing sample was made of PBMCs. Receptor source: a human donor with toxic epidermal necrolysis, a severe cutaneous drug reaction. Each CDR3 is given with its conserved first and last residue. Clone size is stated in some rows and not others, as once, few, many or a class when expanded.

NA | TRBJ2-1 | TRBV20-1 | CSARALAGEYNEQFF
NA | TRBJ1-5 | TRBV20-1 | CSATFGAEPQHF
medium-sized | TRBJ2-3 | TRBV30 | CAWKAKGNTDTQYF
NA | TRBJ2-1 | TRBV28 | CASKQDQSSYNEQFF
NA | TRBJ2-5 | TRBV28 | CASSPRGTQYF
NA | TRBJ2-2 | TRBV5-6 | CASSPAGTGGYWELFF
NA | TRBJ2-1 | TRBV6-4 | CASSEAAYNEQFF
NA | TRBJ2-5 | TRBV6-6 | CASRRGGGEETQYF
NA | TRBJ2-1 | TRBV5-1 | CASSLMLAEDNEQFF
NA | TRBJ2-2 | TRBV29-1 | CSVVQINTGELFF
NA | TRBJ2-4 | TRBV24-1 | CATYPFPGLAGEPLYF
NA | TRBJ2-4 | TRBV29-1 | CSVALDTAKNIQYF
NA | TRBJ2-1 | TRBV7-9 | CASSSTGTSPNNEQFF
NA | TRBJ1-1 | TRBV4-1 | CASSQDPGLNTEAFF
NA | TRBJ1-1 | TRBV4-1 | CASSRAQKMNTEAFF
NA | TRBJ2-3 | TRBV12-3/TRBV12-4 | CASSFSLADSTDTQYF
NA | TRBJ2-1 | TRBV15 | CATSLGLQGPYNEQFF
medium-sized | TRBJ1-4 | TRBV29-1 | CSYRGVNEKLFF
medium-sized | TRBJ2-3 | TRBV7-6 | CASNQHRQGGDTQYF
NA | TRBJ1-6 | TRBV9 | CASSATGAFLSGNSPLHF
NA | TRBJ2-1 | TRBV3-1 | CASSQGTNFNEQFF
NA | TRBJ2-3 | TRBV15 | CATSPDTYLLDTQYF
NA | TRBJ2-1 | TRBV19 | CASSLDYEYVNEQFF
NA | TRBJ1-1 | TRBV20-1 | CSAEDRGRNTEAFF
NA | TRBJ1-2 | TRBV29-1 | CSVEAGDGYTF
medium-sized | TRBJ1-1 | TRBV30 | CAWSREMNTEAFF
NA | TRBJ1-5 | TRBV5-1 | CASSLDQGSLPQHF
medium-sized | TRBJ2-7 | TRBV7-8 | CASSLDLYEQYF
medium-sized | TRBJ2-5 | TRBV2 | CASTPGNQETQYF
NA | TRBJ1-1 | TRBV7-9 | CASSKPGQKLNTEAFF
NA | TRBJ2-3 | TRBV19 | CASRSHPGRGPDTQYF
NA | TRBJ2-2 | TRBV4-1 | CASSQTTSGVGELFF
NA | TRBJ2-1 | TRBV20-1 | CSASGISERGNEQFF
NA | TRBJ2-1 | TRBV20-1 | CSALGLAVSSYNEQFF
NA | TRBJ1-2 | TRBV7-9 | CASSAETGNYGYTF
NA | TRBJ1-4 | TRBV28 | CASSLWSSGGGTNEKLFF
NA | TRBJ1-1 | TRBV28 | CASYGAPRAFF
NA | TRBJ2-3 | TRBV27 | CASSSLWREGADTQYF
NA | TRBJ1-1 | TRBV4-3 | CASSQGSNTEAFF
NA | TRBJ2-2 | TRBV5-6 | CASSWTSGRDTGELFF
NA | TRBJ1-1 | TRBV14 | CASSHSTRGITEAFF
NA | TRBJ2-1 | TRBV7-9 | CASSPLAFYNEQFF
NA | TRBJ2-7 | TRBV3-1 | CASSQEGTRGYEQYF
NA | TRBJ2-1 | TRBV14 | CASSQDPNRSYNEQFF
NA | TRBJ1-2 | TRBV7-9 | CASSLAVSSYGYTF
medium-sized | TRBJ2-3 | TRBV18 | CASSHEVTDTQYF
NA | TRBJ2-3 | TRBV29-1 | CSVGVGTDTQYF
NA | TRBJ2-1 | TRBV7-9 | CASSLQENSYNEQFF
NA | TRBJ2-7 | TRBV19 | CASSISGLAGYEQYF
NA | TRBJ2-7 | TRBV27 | CASSSAPTGRGQYF
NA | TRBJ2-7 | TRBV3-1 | CASGAGTSNYEQHF
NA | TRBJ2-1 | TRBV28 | CASRIQGVAGAEQFF
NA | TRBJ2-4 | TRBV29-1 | CSVEDWGTVAKNIQYF